One and the same sample provided the 19 T cell receptor beta chains below, sequenced in a study of blood T cell repertoires in COVID-19 (TCRdb year 2020). Library preparation employed the immunoSEQ multiplex PCR assay. TCRdb took over this immuneACCESS table, retaining in-frame rearrangements with V and J assigned. Such tables are incomplete; in checked studies, under half of the missing clones stem from an unresolved V gene, and the remainder is unexplained. This sample holds more than 85,000 clones; approximately 84% were observed only once. The top ten hold nearly 25% of the sample. The sample taken for sequencing was peripheral blood. The receptors here all came from a human donor in a cohort sampled during active COVID-19.

This chain links TRBV28 with TRBJ2-5; 8 nucleotides align to TRBD1. This CDR3 has 15 amino acids. The germline gives CDR1 MDHEN, CDR2 SYDVKM. V dropped 5 bases and J dropped 5; count of bases not matched to a gene: 10. The CDR3 bases are TGTGCCAGCAGTCCGAGGACAGGGTCCTGGGAGACCCAGTACTTC. Translation: CASSPRTGSWETQYF.

The chain is built from TRBV6-5 and TRBJ1-5; D is undetermined. CDR1 MNHEY and CDR2 SVGAGI come from the germline V gene. V lost 7 bases, J lost 6 bases, and 16 bases lay in between. The CDR3 runs 14 residues. CDR3 sequence (DNA): TGTGCCAGCATGGCAGGTACTGCGACTCAGCCCCAGCATTTT. It specifies CASMAGTATQPQHF.

This rearrangement joins TRBV6-2 or TRBV6-3 to TRBJ2-7, with a possible D match to TRBD1 (5 bases). The length of the CDR3 is 15 residues. Deletions cut 0 bases from V and 4 bases from J, with 13 bases between. Germline loops: CDR1 MNHEY, CDR2 SVGEGT. The CDR3 sequence is CASSYSGRVYYEQYF. As DNA, the CDR3 is TGTGCCAGCAGTTACTCGGGCAGGGTGTATTACGAGCAGTACTTC.

CDR3: CASRDRGLETQYF. CDR3 in DNA: TGTGCCAGCAGAGACAGGGGTCTAGAGACCCAGTACTTC. The rearrangement joins TRBV12-3 or TRBV12-4 to TRBJ2-5, with TRBD1 identical over 8 bases. Unmatched junction bases numbered 4, after V lost 6 bases and J lost 4 bases. The CDR3 is made up of 13 amino acids.

The chain recombines TRBV19 with TRBJ1-1; 9 positions agree with TRBD1. This CDR3 has 16 amino acids. CDR1 and CDR2 (germline): LNHDA, SQIVND (reference sequence). Trimming at V came to 8 bases and at J to 1 base, leaving 11 bases not matched to a gene. The CDR3 sequence: CASSTTGGRGNTEAFF. For the CDR3, the DNA is TGTGCCAGTTCTACGACAGGGGGAAGGGGGAACACTGAAGCTTTCTTT. Drawing the rest from reference TRBV19 and TRBJ1-1, the complete variable domain is DGGITQSPKYLFRKEGQNVTLSCEQNLNHDAMYWYRQDPGQGLRLIYYSQIVNDFQKGDIAEGYSVSREKKESFPLTVTSAQKNPTAFYLCASSTTGGRGNTEAFFGQGTRLTVV.

V usage is TRBV7-2 and J usage is TRBJ2-2; TRBD2 aligns across 13 bases. This CDR3 spans 17 amino acids. CDR1 is SGHTA, CDR2 FQGNSA, per germline. Trimming at V came to 5 bases and at J to 4 bases, leaving 7 bases not matched to a gene. The CDR3 DNA follows: TGTGCCAGCAGCCCCTGGACTAGCGGGGGTATCACCGGGGAGCTGTTTTTT. Its protein is CASSPWTSGGITGELFF.

The chain links TRBV11-2 to TRBJ2-3; no reliable D call. Germline CDR1 and CDR2: SGHAT and FQNNGV. This CDR3 has 14 amino acids. With 3 bases removed from V and 4 bases from J, the gap between germline ends came to 11 bases. The CDR3 sequence is CASSFMAYPDTQYF. CDR3 DNA: TGTGCCAGCAGCTTCATGGCTTACCCAGATACGCAGTATTTT.

V and J are TRBV28 and TRBJ1-1; 12 bases align to TRBD1. The CDR3 covers 15 residues. Trimming removed 7 bases from V and 11 bases from J; junction bases left unmatched: 14. The germline gives CDR1 MDHEN, CDR2 SYDVKM. CDR3: CASTRDRGRSFMAFF. In DNA, the CDR3 is TGTGCCAGCACCCGGGACAGGGGGCGGTCGTTTATGGCTTTCTTT.

The V and J genes are TRBV27 and TRBJ1-1; 9 positions match TRBD1. This CDR3 comprises 13 residues. With 5 bases clipped from V and 5 bases from J, the junction kept 3 bases outside the gene matches. The germline CDR1 and CDR2 sequences are MNHEY and SMNVEV (reference sequence). The CDR3 sequence is CASSVQGATEAFF. In nucleotides, the CDR3 is TGTGCCAGCAGTGTACAGGGGGCAACTGAAGCTTTCTTT.

This chain links TRBV11-2 with TRBJ2-5, with 8 bases aligning to TRBD1. With 6 bases clipped from V and 3 bases from J, the junction kept 3 bases outside the gene matches. Germline V gives CDR1 SGHAT, CDR2 FQNNGV. The CDR3 runs 13 residues. The CDR3: CASSSDREETQYF. In nucleotides, the CDR3 is TGTGCCAGCAGTTCGGACAGGGAAGAGACCCAGTACTTC.

This chain links TRBV5-1 with TRBJ2-7, with TRBD2 matching over 12 bases. The CDR3 contains 16 residues. Germline-derived CDR1 and CDR2 are SGHRS and YFSETQ. V was pared by 1 base and J by 7 bases, with 9 bases of the junction left unmatched. The CDR3 DNA reads as TGCGCCAGCAGCTTGTTCCTAGCGGGAGGGCCTGATGAGCAGTACTTC. Protein sequence: CASSLFLAGGPDEQYF.

This chain links TRBV9 with TRBJ2-3, with 11 bases identical to TRBD2. Trimming cost V 2 bases and J 3 bases; bases outside gene matches: 2. This CDR3 has 15 residues. CDR1 and CDR2 from the germline V gene are SGDLS and YYNGEE. The CDR3 here is CASSVGLAATDTQYF. The CDR3 nucleotides read TGTGCCAGCAGCGTGGGACTAGCGGCAACAGATACGCAGTATTTT.

Only a few counts were recorded for this clone. The chain joins TRBV7-3 to TRBJ1-1, with TRBD1 identical over 9 bases. The J segment lost 4 bases and the V segment lost 5 bases, leaving 2 bases of the junction unmatched. Germline CDR1 reads SGHTA; CDR2 reads FQGTGA. This CDR3 spans 13 amino acids. For the CDR3, the DNA is TGTGCCAGCAGCCAGGACAGGGGCACTGAAGCTTTCTTT. It is translated as CASSQDRGTEAFF.

The chain joins TRBV28 to TRBJ2-4; D is perhaps TRBD2 (6 bases). CDR1 is MDHEN, CDR2 SYDVKM, per germline. Trimming took off 3 bases at V and 8 bases at J, with 17 bases between the two ends. This CDR3 is 15 amino acids long. This CDR3 is CASSFRGMDLDIQYF. The CDR3 nucleotides are TGTGCCAGCAGTTTCCGGGGGATGGACCTTGACATTCAGTACTTC.

V gene TRBV10-2 combines with J gene TRBJ2-1; D call uncertain. This CDR3 has 17 amino acids. Trimming pared 6 bases from V and 0 bases from J, leaving 18 bases between. Germline CDR1 is WSHSY and CDR2 is SAAADI. The CDR3 spells CASRNPATLSSYNEQFF. CDR3 DNA sequence: TGCGCCAGCAGGAATCCGGCGACTCTCAGCTCCTACAATGAGCAGTTCTTC.

This clone was detected only a few times. The rearrangement joins TRBV7-8 to TRBJ1-2, with D possibly matching TRBD1 (6 bases). The CDR3 loop spans 15 amino acids. Germline assignment: CDR1 SGHVS and CDR2 FQNEAQ. The V and J ends lost 2 bases and 4 bases respectively, with 14 bases between them. Here the CDR3 reads CASSLQQGAVYGYTF. As DNA, the CDR3 is TGTGCCAGCAGCTTACAACAGGGAGCGGTCTATGGCTACACCTTC.

V is TRBV24-1 and J is TRBJ2-5, with TRBD1 matching over 7 bases. The CDR3 is made up of 13 amino acids. Trimming took 4 bases from V and 3 from J; bases not matched to a gene: 1. Germline loops: CDR1 KGHDR, CDR2 SFDVKD. CDR3 DNA sequence: TGTGCCACCAGTGACAGGGGGAAAGAGACCCAGTACTTC. This encodes CATSDRGKETQYF.

The chain uses TRBV9 and TRBJ1-2; D is uncertain. Germline loops: CDR1 SGDLS, CDR2 YYNGEE. This CDR3 contains 15 residues. The germline V and J ends were trimmed by 0 bases and 2 bases, with 11 bases remaining between them. DNA of the CDR3: TGTGCCAGCAGCGTAGCCTCAGAACAGAACTATGGCTACACCTTC. It specifies CASSVASEQNYGYTF.

V usage is TRBV10-3 and J usage is TRBJ2-5; D is perhaps TRBD2 (5 bases). Looked up from germline, CDR1 is ENHRY and CDR2 is SYGVKD. This CDR3 comprises 13 residues. Trimming left V 6 bases short and J 2 bases short, with 10 bases between. CDR3 protein: CAISRTGQETQYF. DNA for the CDR3: TGTGCCATCAGCCGGACGGGGCAAGAGACCCAGTACTTC.